These T cell receptor beta chains were read from a single sample in a study of cytomegalovirus exposure and HLA in healthy donors. Clones were read by immunoSEQ multiplex PCR, and TCRdb kept only the in-frame ones, dropping some. The data hold around 220,000 clones, with approximately 88% observed a single time. The specimen was PBMCs. Receptor source: a woman in her twenties or thirties in good health and CMV-seropositive. Each CDR3 is given with its conserved first and last residue. D genes are given only for firm matches. The size of a clone is reported for some rows only, either as once, few or many, or as a class for expanded clones.

>TRBD1|14|NA|TRBJ1-1|TRBV11-2
CASSSQGVNTEAFF
TGTGCCAGCAGCTCCCAGGGGGTGAACACTGAAGCTTTCTTT
>NA|16|NA|TRBJ1-5|TRBV2
CASSTIRGPANQPQHF
TGTGCCAGCAGTACTATTAGGGGTCCGGCCAATCAGCCCCAGCATTTT
>TRBD2|14|NA|TRBJ2-5|TRBV19
CASMRTSGSETQYF
TGTGCCAGTATGAGGACTAGCGGGAGCGAGACCCAGTACTTC
>TRBD1|14|NA|TRBJ1-4|TRBV7-2
CASSSRQGDEKLFF
TGTGCCAGCAGCTCCCGACAGGGGGATGAAAAACTGTTTTTT
>NA|14|NA|TRBJ1-2|TRBV15
CATSRDLGNYGYTF
TGTGCCACCAGCAGGGACCTTGGAAACTATGGCTACACCTTC
>NA|16|once|TRBJ2-7|TRBV4-1
CASSQDSSAPTYEQYF
TGCGCCAGCAGCCAAGATTCGAGCGCTCCAACCTACGAGCAGTACTTC
>NA|15|NA|TRBJ2-2|TRBV5-1
CASSPGHLNTGELFF
TGCGCCAGCAGCCCCGGACACCTGAACACCGGGGAGCTGTTTTTT
>NA|10|NA|TRBJ2-7|TRBV30
CAWGIYEQYF
TGTGCCTGGGGAATCTACGAGCAGTACTTC
>NA|12|NA|TRBJ1-4|TRBV30
CAWSGPTKKLFF
TGTGCCTGGAGTGGCCCGACTAAAAAACTGTTTTTT
>TRBD1|14|few|TRBJ1-5|TRBV6-5
CASSSGQGTQPQHF
TGTGCCAGCAGTTCGGGACAGGGAACTCAGCCCCAGCATTTT
>NA|14|NA|TRBJ2-2|TRBV5-4
CASSLGGNRGELFF
TGTGCCAGCAGCTTGGGTGGGAACCGCGGGGAGCTGTTTTTT
>NA|14|NA|TRBJ2-1|TRBV19
CASSIAYGGTEQFF
TGTGCCAGTAGTATAGCCTACGGGGGAACGGAGCAGTTCTTC
>NA|17|NA|TRBJ1-3|TRBV5-1
CASSLGPLQGSGNTIYF
TGCGCCAGCAGCTTGGGACCCCTACAGGGCTCTGGAAACACCATATATTTT
>NA|16|NA|TRBJ2-3|TRBV15
CATSRTGHPSTDTQYF
TGTGCCACCAGCAGAACAGGGCATCCTAGCACAGATACGCAGTATTTT
>NA|14|few|TRBJ1-5|TRBV30
CAWSPGGGDQPQHF
TGTGCCTGGAGTCCCGGCGGTGGCGATCAGCCCCAGCATTTT
>NA|15|once|TRBJ1-2|TRBV7-8
CASTLSSVANYGYTF
TGTGCCAGCACCTTAAGCTCAGTAGCTAACTATGGCTACACCTTC
>NA|13|NA|TRBJ1-5|TRBV2
CASSAGNNQPQHF
TGTGCCAGCAGTGCAGGAAACAATCAGCCCCAGCATTTT
>NA|14|few|TRBJ1-1|TRBV6-1
CASSVARENTEAFF
TGTGCCAGCAGTGTCGCCAGGGAGAACACTGAAGCTTTCTTT
>NA|15|few|TRBJ1-1|TRBV6-5
CASSSSGRWGTEAFF
TGTGCCAGCAGTTCCTCCGGGCGCTGGGGCACTGAAGCTTTCTTT
>NA|13|NA|TRBJ1-5|TRBV30
CAWSVRLDQPQHF
TGTGCCTGGAGTGTGAGGTTGGATCAGCCCCAGCATTTT
>NA|17|NA|TRBJ2-3|TRBV13
CASSEGLLQPSTDTQYF
TGTGCCAGCAGCGAAGGTCTTCTCCAGCCTAGCACAGATACGCAGTATTTT
>NA|15|NA|TRBJ2-5|TRBV29-1
CSVEDLAGTGETQYF
TGCAGCGTTGAAGATCTCGCAGGCACGGGAGAGACCCAGTACTTC
>TRBD1|13|once|TRBJ1-1|TRBV10-3
CASQGEGNTEAFF
TGTGCCTCACAGGGGGAAGGGAACACTGAAGCTTTCTTT
>TRBD2|14|NA|TRBJ2-5|TRBV29-1
CSVESSGSGETQYF
TGCAGCGTTGAATCTAGCGGGAGTGGGGAGACCCAGTACTTC
>NA|11|NA|TRBJ2-1|TRBV11-2
CASSLREVRFF
TGTGCCAGCAGCTTAAGGGAGGTCCGCTTCTTC
>NA|16|NA|TRBJ2-7|TRBV10-3
CAISIKRGGEAYEQYF
TGTGCCATCAGTATAAAAAGGGGGGGCGAGGCATACGAGCAGTACTTC
>NA|11|NA|TRBJ2-7|TRBV20-1
CSASPWREQYF
TGCAGTGCATCCCCCTGGCGCGAGCAGTACTTC
>TRBD2|15|once|TRBJ2-7|TRBV11-3
CASSSGTSGSHEQYF
TGTGCCAGCAGCTCGGGGACTAGCGGATCCCACGAGCAGTACTTC
>NA|15|few|TRBJ2-6|TRBV30
CAWNPGLTGANVLTF
TGTGCCTGGAACCCGGGACTTACTGGGGCCAACGTCCTGACTTTC
>NA|12|NA|TRBJ1-2|TRBV14
CASSQDRMGYTF
TGTGCCAGCAGCCAAGATCGGATGGGCTACACCTTC
>NA|14|NA|TRBJ1-1|TRBV25-1
CASSDPPPNTEAFF
TGTGCCAGCAGTGATCCCCCACCAAACACTGAAGCTTTCTTT
>NA|12|NA|TRBJ1-2|TRBV6-6
CASSWGKTSLTF
TGTGCCAGCAGTTGGGGGAAAACATCGCTGACCTTC
>TRBD1|15|NA|TRBJ2-7|TRBV10-3
CAISESGGSSYEQYF
TGTGCCATCAGTGAGTCAGGGGGCTCTAGCTACGAGCAGTACTTC
>NA|11|NA|TRBJ2-7|TRBV29-1
CSVASSYEQYF
TGCAGCGTTGCCAGCTCCTACGAGCAGTACTTC
>NA|15|NA|TRBJ2-7|TRBV27
CASSFSGSSSYEQYF
TGTGCCAGCAGTTTCTCTGGGTCGAGCTCCTACGAGCAGTACTTC
>NA|12|NA|TRBJ1-1|TRBV4-1
CASSQAYSEAFF
TGCGCCAGCAGCCAAGCGTACAGCGAAGCTTTCTTT
>NA|17|NA|TRBJ2-1|TRBV5-1
CASSIGAGQGNYNEQFF
TGCGCCAGCAGCATTGGGGCGGGCCAGGGGAACTACAATGAGCAGTTCTTC
>NA|13|NA|TRBJ2-3|TRBV23-1
CASSQSAGQVGYF
TGCGCCAGCAGTCAATCAGCGGGACAGGTGGGGTATTTT
>TRBD1|13|NA|TRBJ2-1|TRBV30
CAQSGQGANEQFF
TGTGCCCAGTCGGGACAGGGGGCCAATGAGCAGTTCTTC
>NA|13|NA|TRBJ1-2|TRBV7-6
CASSEGTALSYTF
TGTGCCAGCAGCGAAGGGACGGCCCTGAGCTACACCTTC
>NA|12|NA|TRBJ2-7|TRBV29-1
CSVRERGYEQYF
TGCAGCGTGCGGGAAAGGGGCTACGAGCAGTACTTC
>TRBD2|15|NA|TRBJ2-7|TRBV5-8
CASSSSLGLAWEQYF
TGTGCCAGCAGCTCTAGCCTCGGACTAGCGTGGGAGCAGTACTTC
>TRBD1|13|NA|TRBJ2-7|TRBV10-3
CAIRGQGSYEQYF
TGTGCCATCAGAGGACAGGGAAGCTACGAGCAGTACTTC
>TRBD2|16|NA|TRBJ2-3|TRBV5-1
CASSRGVAGSTDTQYF
TGCGCCAGCAGCCGAGGAGTAGCGGGGTCCACAGATACGCAGTATTTT
>NA|13|few|TRBJ1-3|TRBV9
CASRGTPGNTIYF
TGTGCCAGCAGGGGGACTCCGGGAAACACCATATATTTT
>NA|15|NA|TRBJ2-2|TRBV27
CASSLVSGLPGELFF
TGTGCCAGCAGTTTAGTTTCGGGGTTGCCCGGGGAGCTGTTTTTT
>NA|12|NA|TRBJ2-3|TRBV13
CASGREPDTQYF
TGTGCCAGCGGGCGAGAACCAGATACGCAGTATTTT
>TRBD1|17|NA|TRBJ1-5|TRBV5-6
CASSLVGQGLSNQPQHF
TGTGCCAGCAGCTTGGTCGGACAGGGGCTAAGCAATCAGCCCCAGCATTTT
>NA|17|NA|TRBJ2-7|TRBV14
CASSQDNLALTSYEQYF
TGTGCCAGCAGCCAAGATAACCTAGCGTTAACATCCTACGAGCAGTACTTC
>NA|13|NA|TRBJ1-2|TRBV29-1
CSVEDRRREGYTF
TGCAGCGTTGAAGATCGTCGAAGGGAGGGCTACACCTTC
>NA|13|few|TRBJ2-3|TRBV7-9
CASSLGQRDTQYF
TGTGCCAGCAGCTTAGGACAACGGGATACGCAGTATTTT
>NA|14|NA|TRBJ1-2|TRBV27
CASSFSREYRGYTF
TGTGCCAGCAGTTTCTCCAGGGAATATCGTGGCTACACCTTC
>NA|14|NA|TRBJ2-6|TRBV21-1
CASSNTSGANVLTF
TGTGCCAGCAGCAACACCTCTGGGGCCAACGTCCTGACTTTC
>NA|14|NA|TRBJ2-7|TRBV27
CATYLSPGHHEQYF
TGTGCCACCTACCTTAGCCCGGGACACCACGAGCAGTACTTC
>NA|15|NA|TRBJ2-2|TRBV5-1
CASSYEGGGTGELFF
TGCGCCAGCAGTTACGAGGGAGGAGGCACCGGGGAGCTGTTTTTT
>TRBD1|16|NA|TRBJ2-7|TRBV11-3
CASSSQGQEISYEQYF
TGTGCCAGCAGCAGCCAAGGACAGGAGATAAGCTACGAGCAGTACTTC